This note documents a single T cell receptor beta chain sequence. The antigen is not known. Per germline, CDR1 WSHSY and CDR2 SAAADI. The V segment lost 4 bases and the J segment 5 bases; nucleotides outside the gene matches: 9. This CDR3 has 17 residues. Vbeta (60) and Jbeta (13) primers were used in the PCR. Profiling relied on immunoSEQ multiplex PCR, and the TCRdb table lists in-frame clones only, not all of them. The table includes more than 65,000 clones, about 74% detected once. These data come from a study of cytomegalovirus exposure and HLA in healthy donors. On the study more broadly: A prior study identified just under 120 million unique TCR beta sequences from 200 million or so T cells.

Study results and limitations: Investigators reported under 200 TCR beta chains as tied to cytomegalovirus. Rare TCR sequences dominated, though some public TCRs recurred in many donors.

This TCR derives from a woman aged 55-69 years in good health and CMV-seropositive. Sequenced: PBMCs. The chain is built from TRBV10-2 and TRBJ2-5, with 14 bases aligning to TRBD2. Here the CDR3 reads CASSGPGLAGVSETQYF. In DNA, the CDR3 is TGCGCCAGCAGTGGCCCGGGACTAGCGGGAGTAAGTGAGACCCAGTACTTC.